Listed below are T cell receptor beta chains from one sample, sequenced in a study of cytomegalovirus exposure and HLA in healthy donors. Sequenced by immunoSEQ multiplex PCR; TCRdb stores in-frame clones only, minus some. The repertoire holds over 100,000 clones, with 74% as singletons. The sample comprised PBMCs. The receptors come from a male donor in good health and CMV-seronegative. CDR3s include the opening cysteine and the closing phenylalanine or tryptophan. A D gene is named only where the DNA matches it firmly. Clone size is not always given. Where it is, it says once, few, many or a class for expanded clones.

V gene,clone size,J gene,D gene,CDR3 protein,CDR3 DNA
TRBV28,once,TRBJ2-3,NA,CASSGNTDTQYF,TGTGCCAGCAGTGGCAACACAGATACGCAGTATTTT
TRBV27,few,TRBJ2-7,NA,CASSLGESYEQYF,TGTGCCAGCAGCTTAGGAGAGTCCTACGAGCAGTACTTC
TRBV15,NA,TRBJ2-7,NA,CATSRGGRYEQYF,TGTGCCACCAGCAGAGGGGGCAGATACGAGCAGTACTTC
TRBV2,NA,TRBJ2-2,NA,CASSDRRDTGELFF,TGTGCCAGCAGTGACAGACGGGACACCGGGGAGCTGTTTTTT
TRBV5-4,once,TRBJ1-1,NA,CASSPRGGATEAFF,TGTGCCAGCAGCCCGAGGGGAGGTGCCACTGAAGCTTTCTTT
TRBV19,NA,TRBJ1-5,TRBD1,CASSDTGGNQPQHF,TGTGCCAGTAGTGACACAGGGGGCAATCAGCCCCAGCATTTT
TRBV27,NA,TRBJ2-7,TRBD1,CASSPRDRRYEQYF,TGTGCCAGCAGTCCCCGGGACAGACGATACGAGCAGTACTTC
TRBV4-2,NA,TRBJ1-2,NA,CASSQVSTHRVAGYTF,TGTGCCAGCAGCCAAGTCTCCACCCACAGGGTTGCTGGCTACACCTTC
TRBV29-1,NA,TRBJ1-5,NA,CSVTWGSGSSNQPQHF,TGCAGCGTGACTTGGGGCTCAGGGTCCAGCAATCAGCCCCAGCATTTT
TRBV19,NA,TRBJ1-5,NA,CASRRQVSNQPQHF,TGTGCCAGTAGAAGACAGGTTAGCAATCAGCCCCAGCATTTT
TRBV4-1,once,TRBJ2-3,NA,CASSHFGASADTQYF,TGCGCCAGCAGCCACTTCGGAGCTAGCGCAGATACGCAGTATTTT
TRBV7-8,few,TRBJ2-7,TRBD1,CASSLRATGFYEQYF,TGTGCCAGCAGCTTAAGGGCGACAGGGTTCTACGAGCAGTACTTC
TRBV18,NA,TRBJ2-3,NA,CASSPGGASTDTQYF,TGTGCCAGCTCACCAGGCGGGGCGAGCACAGATACGCAGTATTTT
TRBV5-5,NA,TRBJ2-7,TRBD2,CASSLLAGGPYEQYF,TGTGCCAGCAGCTTGTTGGCGGGAGGGCCTTACGAGCAGTACTTC
TRBV11-2,NA,TRBJ2-7,TRBD2,CASSTTSGTVHEQYF,TGTGCCAGCAGCACCACTAGCGGGACGGTCCACGAGCAGTACTTC
TRBV29-1,NA,TRBJ1-5,NA,CSVGDRRDQPQHF,TGCAGCGTTGGAGACAGGAGGGATCAGCCCCAGCATTTT
TRBV11-2,NA,TRBJ2-7,NA,CARGVAGQGISYEQYF,TGTGCCAGGGGGGTTGCGGGCCAGGGGATTTCCTACGAGCAGTACTTC
TRBV28,NA,TRBJ1-4,TRBD1,CASSSPSTGYIEKLFF,TGTGCCAGCAGTTCCCCCTCGACAGGGTATATTGAAAAACTGTTTTTT
TRBV5-4,few,TRBJ1-1,NA,CASSLTGNTEAFF,TGTGCCAGCAGCTTAACAGGGAACACTGAAGCTTTCTTT
TRBV28,NA,TRBJ1-1,NA,CASSPAGLLRNTEAFF,TGTGCCAGCAGTCCCGCAGGGTTACTTCGGAACACTGAAGCTTTCTTT
TRBV30,NA,TRBJ2-7,NA,CAWSVPSPGPYEQYF,TGTGCCTGGAGTGTACCCTCACCAGGGCCCTACGAGCAGTACTTC
TRBV28,NA,TRBJ2-3,NA,CASSLLAEVTDTQYF,TGTGCCAGCAGTTTGCTCGCGGAAGTCACAGATACGCAGTATTTT
TRBV10-3,NA,TRBJ1-5,NA,CAISESGANQPQHF,TGTGCCATCAGTGAGTCAGGGGCAAATCAGCCCCAGCATTTT
TRBV7-2,NA,TRBJ1-5,TRBD1,CASSLNGETGNSNQPQHF,TGTGCCAGCAGCTTAAATGGCGAGACAGGGAATAGCAATCAGCCCCAGCATTTT
TRBV10-1,NA,TRBJ1-2,NA,CASSESRGANYGYTF,TGCGCCAGCAGTGAGTCGCGGGGGGCTAACTATGGCTACACCTTC
TRBV29-1,NA,TRBJ1-2,TRBD1,CSVLRQGSSGYTF,TGCAGCGTTCTTCGACAGGGATCCTCGGGCTACACCTTC
TRBV25-1,NA,TRBJ1-6,TRBD1,CASSEYTGENSPLHF,TGTGCCAGCAGTGAATATACAGGGGAGAATTCACCCCTCCACTTT
TRBV4-1,NA,TRBJ2-3,NA,CASSQEGVGSTDTQYF,TGCGCCAGCAGCCAAGAGGGCGTGGGCAGCACAGATACGCAGTATTTT
TRBV25-1,NA,TRBJ2-7,TRBD1,CASSEWGQGIYEQYF,TGTGCCAGCAGTGAATGGGGACAGGGAATCTACGAGCAGTACTTC
TRBV27,NA,TRBJ2-7,TRBD1,CASSSGQIHEQYF,TGTGCCAGCAGTTCGGGACAGATCCACGAGCAGTACTTC
TRBV9,NA,TRBJ2-7,TRBD2,CASSAGLAQYF,TGTGCCAGCAGCGCGGGACTAGCTCAGTACTTC
TRBV27,NA,TRBJ2-7,TRBD2,CASSRLAESSYEQYF,TGTGCCAGCAGTCGGCTAGCGGAGAGCTCCTACGAGCAGTACTTC
TRBV4-3,NA,TRBJ2-6,TRBD2,CASSQRLAGGLSGANVLTF,TGCGCCAGCAGCCAAAGGTTAGCGGGGGGCCTCTCTGGGGCCAACGTCCTGACTTTC
TRBV6-5,NA,TRBJ2-7,TRBD1,CASSYSGTGTYEQYF,TGTGCCAGCAGTTACTCGGGGACAGGGACATACGAGCAGTACTTC
TRBV5-1,NA,TRBJ1-6,NA,CASSLLGAGESPLHF,TGCGCCAGCAGCCTCCTAGGGGCAGGGGAATCACCCCTCCACTTT
TRBV30,NA,TRBJ1-1,TRBD1,CAWSRDRGSNTEAFF,TGTGCCTGGAGTCGGGACAGGGGATCGAACACTGAAGCTTTCTTT
TRBV10-2,NA,TRBJ2-3,NA,CASGQNTDTQYF,TGCGCCAGCGGGCAGAACACAGATACGCAGTATTTT
TRBV12-2,few,TRBJ2-2,NA,CASRQQGHSLNTGELFF,TGTGCAAGTCGCCAACAAGGACATTCTCTAAACACCGGGGAGCTGTTTTTT
TRBV19,NA,TRBJ1-2,TRBD1,CASSSRTGHLYGYTF,TGTGCCAGTAGTTCCCGGACAGGGCACCTCTATGGCTACACCTTC
TRBV5-8,NA,TRBJ2-2,TRBD1,CASSLAAGGATVGELFF,TGTGCCAGCAGCTTGGCGGCAGGGGGCGCGACGGTCGGGGAGCTGTTTTTT
TRBV29-1,NA,TRBJ2-3,TRBD1,CSARDRGSTDTQYF,TGCAGCGCTAGGGACAGGGGGAGCACAGATACGCAGTATTTT
TRBV7-2,NA,TRBJ1-3,NA,CASSLEGNTIYF,TGTGCCAGCAGCTTGGAGGGAAACACCATATATTTT
TRBV15,NA,TRBJ1-4,TRBD1,CATSRGGQVLNEKLFF,TGTGCCACCAGCAGAGGAGGACAGGTTCTGAATGAAAAACTGTTTTTT
TRBV7-2,NA,TRBJ2-3,NA,CASSLRKGEGLSTDTQYF,TGTGCCAGCAGCCTTAGGAAGGGGGAGGGACTTAGCACAGATACGCAGTATTTT
TRBV9,few,TRBJ2-3,NA,CASSVRGGGPSTDTQYF,TGTGCCAGCAGCGTACGAGGGGGGGGGCCGAGCACAGATACGCAGTATTTT
TRBV11-3,many,TRBJ2-5,TRBD1,CASSSGQDQETQYF,TGTGCCAGCAGCTCCGGACAGGACCAAGAGACCCAGTACTTC
TRBV11-3,few,TRBJ2-1,NA,CASSLEVSANYNEQFF,TGTGCCAGCAGCTTAGAAGTCAGCGCCAACTACAATGAGCAGTTCTTC
TRBV28,NA,TRBJ2-5,TRBD2,CASSLTGEGLPPKYF,TGTGCCAGCAGCCTGACGGGGGAGGGCCTTCCCCCGAAGTACTTC
TRBV6-5,NA,TRBJ1-5,NA,CASSYSSTSGNQPQHF,TGTGCCAGCAGTTACTCGAGTACTTCGGGGAATCAGCCCCAGCATTTT
TRBV30,NA,TRBJ1-1,NA,CAWTGGDTEAFF,TGTGCCTGGACGGGTGGAGACACTGAAGCTTTCTTT
TRBV19,NA,TRBJ1-2,TRBD1,CASSSGTVLYGYTF,TGTGCCAGTAGTTCGGGGACAGTCCTCTATGGCTACACCTTC
TRBV11-2,NA,TRBJ1-5,TRBD1,CASSPGTGGFQPQHF,TGTGCCAGCAGCCCCGGGACAGGGGGCTTTCAGCCCCAGCATTTT
TRBV28,NA,TRBJ2-7,TRBD2,CASRAGRAGGRAYEQYF,TGTGCCAGCAGGGCAGGGCGTGCGGGAGGTAGGGCTTACGAGCAGTACTTC
TRBV7-2,NA,TRBJ2-7,TRBD1,CASSLGQGGTYEQYF,TGTGCCAGCAGCTTGGGACAGGGGGGAACCTACGAGCAGTACTTC